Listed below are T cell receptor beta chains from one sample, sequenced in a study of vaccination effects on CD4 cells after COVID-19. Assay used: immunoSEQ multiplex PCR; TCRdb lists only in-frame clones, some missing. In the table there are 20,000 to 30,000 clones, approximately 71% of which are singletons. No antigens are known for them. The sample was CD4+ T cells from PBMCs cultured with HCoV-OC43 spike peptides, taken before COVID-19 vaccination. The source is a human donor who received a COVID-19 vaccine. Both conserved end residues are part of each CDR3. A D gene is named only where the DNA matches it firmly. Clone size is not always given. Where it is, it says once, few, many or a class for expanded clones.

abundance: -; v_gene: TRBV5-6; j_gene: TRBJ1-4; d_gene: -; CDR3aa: CASSLGHFNEKLFF; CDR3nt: TGTGCCAGCAGCTTGGGGCACTTTAATGAAAAACTGTTTTTT
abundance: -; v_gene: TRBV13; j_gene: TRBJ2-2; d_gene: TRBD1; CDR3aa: CASSLEGQANTGELFF; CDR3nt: TGTGCCAGCAGCTTAGAAGGACAGGCCAACACCGGGGAGCTGTTTTTT
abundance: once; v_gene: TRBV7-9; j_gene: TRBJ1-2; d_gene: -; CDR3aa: CASSLTGLGSYGYTF; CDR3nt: TGTGCCAGCAGCTTAACAGGACTGGGAAGCTATGGCTACACCTTC
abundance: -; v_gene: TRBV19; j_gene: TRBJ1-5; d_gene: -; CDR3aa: CASRGAGNQPQHF; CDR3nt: TGTGCCAGTAGGGGGGCAGGCAATCAGCCCCAGCATTTT
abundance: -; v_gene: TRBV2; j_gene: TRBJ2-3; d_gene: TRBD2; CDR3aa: CASSILAGGTDTQYF; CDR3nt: TGTGCCAGCAGTATTCTAGCGGGAGGCACAGATACGCAGTATTTT
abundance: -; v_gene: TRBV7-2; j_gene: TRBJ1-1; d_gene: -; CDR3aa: CASSLVIRDEAFF; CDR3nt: TGTGCCAGCAGCTTAGTTATCCGGGATGAAGCTTTCTTT
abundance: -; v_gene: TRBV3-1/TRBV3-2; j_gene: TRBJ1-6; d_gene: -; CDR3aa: CASNQDGQTHSPLHF; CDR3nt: TGTGCCAGCAACCAAGACGGACAGACCCATTCACCCCTCCACTTT
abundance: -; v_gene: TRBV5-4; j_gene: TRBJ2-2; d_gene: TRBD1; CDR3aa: CASRTGTGGSGELFF; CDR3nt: TGTGCCAGCAGAACCGGGACAGGGGGGAGCGGGGAGCTGTTTTTT
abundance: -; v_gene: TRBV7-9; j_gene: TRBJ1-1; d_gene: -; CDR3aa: CASSLLVNTEAFF; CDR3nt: TGTGCCAGCAGCTTACTGGTGAACACTGAAGCTTTCTTT
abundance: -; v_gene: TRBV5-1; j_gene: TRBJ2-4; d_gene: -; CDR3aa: CASSGQGGEGIQYF; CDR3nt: TGCGCCAGCAGCGGACAGGGAGGGGAAGGCATTCAGTACTTC
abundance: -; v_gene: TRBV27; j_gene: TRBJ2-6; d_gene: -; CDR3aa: CASYQPSSGANVLTF; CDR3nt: TGTGCCAGCTACCAACCCAGCTCTGGGGCCAACGTCCTGACTTTC
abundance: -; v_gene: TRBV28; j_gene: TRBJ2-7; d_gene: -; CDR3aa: CASSFQGLSYEQYF; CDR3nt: TGTGCCAGCAGTTTTCAGGGGCTGTCCTACGAGCAGTACTTC
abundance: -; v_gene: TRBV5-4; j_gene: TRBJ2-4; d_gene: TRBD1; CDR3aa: CASSPGTDKNIQYF; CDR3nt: TGTGCCAGCAGCCCCGGGACAGACAAAAACATTCAGTACTTC
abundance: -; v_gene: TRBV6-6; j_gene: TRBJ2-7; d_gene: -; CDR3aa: CASREQNSYEQYF; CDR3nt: TGTGCCAGCAGAGAACAGAACTCCTACGAGCAGTACTTC
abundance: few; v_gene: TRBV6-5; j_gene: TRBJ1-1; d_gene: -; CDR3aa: CASNPAGRGPHKAFF; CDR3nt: TGTGCCAGCAATCCAGCGGGGCGCGGCCCACACAAAGCTTTCTTT
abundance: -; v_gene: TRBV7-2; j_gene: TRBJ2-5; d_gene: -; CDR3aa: CASSFYRKETQYF; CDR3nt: TGTGCCAGCAGCTTCTACAGGAAAGAGACCCAGTACTTC
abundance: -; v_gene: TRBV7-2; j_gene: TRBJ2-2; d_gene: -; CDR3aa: CASSSRQAYTGELFF; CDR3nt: TGTGCCAGCAGCTCCAGACAGGCTTACACCGGGGAGCTGTTTTTT
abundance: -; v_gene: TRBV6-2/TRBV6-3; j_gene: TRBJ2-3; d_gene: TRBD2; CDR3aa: CASSFLAGSRTDTQYF; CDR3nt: TGTGCCAGCAGTTTCCTAGCGGGATCGCGCACAGATACGCAGTATTTT
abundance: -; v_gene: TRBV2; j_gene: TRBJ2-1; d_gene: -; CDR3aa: CASSEDSNEQFF; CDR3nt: TGTGCCAGCAGTGAGGACTCCAATGAGCAGTTCTTC
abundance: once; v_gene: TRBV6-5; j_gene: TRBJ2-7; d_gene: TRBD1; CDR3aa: CASITGTGDYEQYF; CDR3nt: TGTGCCAGCATCACTGGGACAGGGGACTACGAGCAGTACTTC
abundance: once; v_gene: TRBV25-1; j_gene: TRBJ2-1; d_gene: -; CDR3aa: CASSESRAVYNEQFF; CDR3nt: TGTGCCAGCAGTGAAAGCAGGGCGGTCTACAATGAGCAGTTCTTC
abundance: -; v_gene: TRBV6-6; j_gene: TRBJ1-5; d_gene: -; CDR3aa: CASSYRNSRLDQPQHF; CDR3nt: TGTGCCAGCAGTTACCGCAACAGCAGACTTGATCAGCCCCAGCATTTT
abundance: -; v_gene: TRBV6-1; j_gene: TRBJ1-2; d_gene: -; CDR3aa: CASSGIVRAPNYGYTF; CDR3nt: TGTGCCAGCAGTGGGATTGTGAGGGCCCCTAACTATGGCTACACCTTC
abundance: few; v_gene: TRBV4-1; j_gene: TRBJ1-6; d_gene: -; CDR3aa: CASSQDISTLHF; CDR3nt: TGCGCCAGCAGCCAGGACATCTCGACCCTCCACTTT
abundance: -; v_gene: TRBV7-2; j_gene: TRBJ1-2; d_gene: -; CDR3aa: CASSLMNYGYTF; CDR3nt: TGTGCCAGCAGCTTAATGAACTATGGCTACACCTTC
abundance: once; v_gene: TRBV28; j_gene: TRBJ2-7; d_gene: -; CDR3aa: CASSLQGRSYEQYF; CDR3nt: TGTGCCAGCAGTTTACAGGGCAGGTCCTACGAGCAGTACTTC
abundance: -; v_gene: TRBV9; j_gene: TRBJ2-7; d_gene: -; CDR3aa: CASSRLGSYEQYF; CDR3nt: TGTGCCAGCAGCCGACTAGGCTCCTACGAGCAGTACTTC
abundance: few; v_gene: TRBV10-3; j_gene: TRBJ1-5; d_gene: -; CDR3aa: CAISQDNQPQHF; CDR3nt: TGTGCCATCTCCCAGGATAATCAGCCCCAGCATTTT
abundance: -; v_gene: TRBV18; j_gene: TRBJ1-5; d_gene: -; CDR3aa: CASSPGQNQPQHF; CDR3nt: TGTGCCAGCTCACCTGGACAGAATCAGCCCCAGCATTTT
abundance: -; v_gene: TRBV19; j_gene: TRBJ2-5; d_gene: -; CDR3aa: CASGGSGEVETQYF; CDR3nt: TGTGCCAGTGGAGGGTCAGGGGAGGTGGAGACCCAGTACTTC
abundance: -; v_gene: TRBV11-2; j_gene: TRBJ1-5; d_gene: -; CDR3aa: CASSPDIAGDQPQHF; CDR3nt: TGTGCCAGCAGCCCAGACATTGCCGGAGATCAGCCCCAGCATTTT
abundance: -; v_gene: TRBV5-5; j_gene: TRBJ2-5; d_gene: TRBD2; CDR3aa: CASSPSGGRIQETQYF; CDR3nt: TGTGCCAGCAGCCCTTCTGGCGGGAGGATACAAGAGACCCAGTACTTC
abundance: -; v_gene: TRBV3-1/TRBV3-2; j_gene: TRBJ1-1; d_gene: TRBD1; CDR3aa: CASSQDRQGVKNEAFF; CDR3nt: TGTGCCAGCAGCCAAGATCGGCAGGGGGTTAAGAATGAAGCTTTCTTT
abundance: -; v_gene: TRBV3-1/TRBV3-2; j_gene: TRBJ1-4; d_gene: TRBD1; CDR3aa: CASSHPGTGVNEKLFF; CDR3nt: TGTGCCAGCAGCCACCCAGGGACAGGGGTTAATGAAAAACTGTTTTTT
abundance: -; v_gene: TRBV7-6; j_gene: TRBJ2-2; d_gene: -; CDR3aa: CASSNGAHPGAGELFF; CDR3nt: TGTGCCAGCAGCAACGGGGCTCACCCTGGCGCCGGGGAGCTGTTTTTT
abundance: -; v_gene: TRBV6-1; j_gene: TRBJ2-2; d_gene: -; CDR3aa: CASSEDRNTGELFF; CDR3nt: TGTGCCAGCAGTGAAGACAGGAACACCGGGGAGCTGTTTTTT
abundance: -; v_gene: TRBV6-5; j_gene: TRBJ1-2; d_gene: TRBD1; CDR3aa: CASRRGQGNYGYTF; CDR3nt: TGTGCCAGCAGACGCGGACAGGGCAACTATGGCTACACCTTC
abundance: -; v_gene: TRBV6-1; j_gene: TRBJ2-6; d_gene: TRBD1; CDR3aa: CASSEADRVAGANVLTF; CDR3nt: TGTGCCAGCAGTGAAGCTGACAGGGTAGCTGGGGCCAACGTCCTGACTTTC
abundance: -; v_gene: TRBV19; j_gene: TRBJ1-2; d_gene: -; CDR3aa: CASSIRVPSFYGYTF; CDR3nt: TGTGCCAGTAGTATACGAGTTCCGAGTTTCTATGGCTACACCTTC
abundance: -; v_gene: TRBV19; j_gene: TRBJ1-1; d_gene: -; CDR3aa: CASSRVQPTNTEAFF; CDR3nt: TGTGCCAGTAGTCGTGTACAGCCTACGAACACTGAAGCTTTCTTT
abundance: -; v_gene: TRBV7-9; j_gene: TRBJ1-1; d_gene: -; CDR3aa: CASSSQGGNTEAFF; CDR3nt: TGTGCCAGCAGCTCACAGGGAGGGAACACTGAAGCTTTCTTT
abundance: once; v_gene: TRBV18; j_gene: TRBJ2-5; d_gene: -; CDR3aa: CASSPGREQETQYF; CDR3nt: TGTGCCAGCTCACCGGGGCGGGAACAAGAGACCCAGTACTTC
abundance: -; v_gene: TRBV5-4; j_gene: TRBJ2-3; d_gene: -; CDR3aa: CASSLGRAAITSTDTQYF; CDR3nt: TGTGCCAGCAGCTTGGGGAGAGCGGCGATCACTAGCACAGATACGCAGTATTTT
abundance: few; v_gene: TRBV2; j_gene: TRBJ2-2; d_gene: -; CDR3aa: CASSLGSTGNGELFF; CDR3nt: TGTGCCAGCAGTTTGGGCTCCACGGGGAACGGGGAGCTGTTTTTT
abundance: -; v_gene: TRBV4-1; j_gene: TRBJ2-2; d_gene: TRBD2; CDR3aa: CASSHPLAGVLMGELFF; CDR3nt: TGCGCCAGCAGCCACCCACTAGCGGGGGTTCTCATGGGGGAGCTGTTTTTT
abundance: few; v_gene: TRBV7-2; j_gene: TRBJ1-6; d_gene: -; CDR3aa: CASSTGLRSPLHF; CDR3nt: TGTGCCAGCAGTACAGGGTTACGATCACCCCTCCACTTT
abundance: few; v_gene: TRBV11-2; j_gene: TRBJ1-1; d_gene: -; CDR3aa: CASSGYGIEAFF; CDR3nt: TGTGCCAGCAGCGGGTACGGGATTGAAGCTTTCTTT
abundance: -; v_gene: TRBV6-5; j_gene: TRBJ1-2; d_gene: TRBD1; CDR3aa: CASTAQGHYGYTF; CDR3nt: TGTGCCAGCACTGCACAGGGGCACTATGGCTACACCTTC